These T cell receptor beta chains were read from a single sample in a study of T cells after yellow fever vaccination. TCRdb reprocessed the 5' RACE reads via MiXCR and lists one record per CDR3 protein. The profile shows 500,000 to 650,000 distinct CDR3 sequences, approximately 15% of them singletons. The sequencing used PBMCs, collected on the day of the yellow fever booster vaccination. The source is a man aged 25-40 years who received the YFV17D yellow fever vaccine. Both conserved end residues are part of each CDR3. The D gene is left open where the match is weak. Size is stated for part of the rows, as once, few or many counts, or as a class when the clone is expanded.

j_gene: TRBJ1-5
d_gene: NA
v_gene: TRBV20-1
abundance: NA
CDR3nt: TGCAGTGCTACCGGGGACAGCAATCAGCCCCAGCATTTT
CDR3aa: CSATGDSNQPQHF

j_gene: TRBJ1-4
d_gene: TRBD1
v_gene: TRBV15
abundance: NA
CDR3nt: TGTGCCACCAGCAGTCTAGGACAGGGATCCGAAAAACTGTTTTTT
CDR3aa: CATSSLGQGSEKLFF

j_gene: TRBJ2-7
d_gene: TRBD2
v_gene: TRBV4-2
abundance: NA
CDR3nt: TGTGCCAGCAGCCAAGATAGACTAGCGGGAGGCTACGAGCAGTACTTC
CDR3aa: CASSQDRLAGGYEQYF

j_gene: TRBJ2-2
d_gene: NA
v_gene: TRBV27
abundance: NA
CDR3nt: TGTGCCAGCGGGCCGTCGAGGAACACCGGGGAGCTGTTTTTT
CDR3aa: CASGPSRNTGELFF

j_gene: TRBJ2-6
d_gene: NA
v_gene: TRBV6-1
abundance: NA
CDR3nt: TGTGCCAGCAAATTCTCTGGGGCCAACGTCCTGACTTTC
CDR3aa: CASKFSGANVLTF

j_gene: TRBJ2-7
d_gene: NA
v_gene: TRBV29-1
abundance: few
CDR3nt: TGCAGCGTTGAAGTGGGTTACGAGCAGTACTTC
CDR3aa: CSVEVGYEQYF

j_gene: TRBJ2-5
d_gene: NA
v_gene: TRBV6-5
abundance: few
CDR3nt: TGTGCCAGCAGTTACTCTCTCGGCCAAGAGACCCAGTACTTC
CDR3aa: CASSYSLGQETQYF

j_gene: TRBJ1-2
d_gene: NA
v_gene: TRBV7-6
abundance: few
CDR3nt: TGTGCCAGCAGCTTAGCACAGGGAGGGGGCTATGGCTACACCTTC
CDR3aa: CASSLAQGGGYGYTF

j_gene: TRBJ2-7
d_gene: NA
v_gene: TRBV28
abundance: many
CDR3nt: TGTGCCAGCAGTACAGGATTTAGGGAGCAGTACTTC
CDR3aa: CASSTGFREQYF

j_gene: TRBJ2-3
d_gene: NA
v_gene: TRBV7-6
abundance: NA
CDR3nt: TGTGCCAGCAGTAATTTCGGGGCGGGAAAAACAGATACGCAGTATTTT
CDR3aa: CASSNFGAGKTDTQYF

j_gene: TRBJ2-7
d_gene: TRBD1
v_gene: TRBV19
abundance: many
CDR3nt: TGTGCCAGTAGTCTCAAGGGACAGATAAACTACGAGCAGTACTTC
CDR3aa: CASSLKGQINYEQYF

j_gene: TRBJ2-1
d_gene: NA
v_gene: TRBV28
abundance: NA
CDR3nt: TGTGCCAGCTACCCCATGGCGGGCTCCTACAATGAGCAGTTCTTC
CDR3aa: CASYPMAGSYNEQFF

j_gene: TRBJ2-2
d_gene: NA
v_gene: TRBV7-9
abundance: few
CDR3nt: TGTGCCAGCAGCTTAAGGCGCGGCACCGGGGAGCTGTTTTTT
CDR3aa: CASSLRRGTGELFF

j_gene: TRBJ2-7
d_gene: NA
v_gene: TRBV12-3/TRBV12-4
abundance: many
CDR3nt: TGTGCCAGCAGCCGTCCCTGGGGCGAGCAGTACTTC
CDR3aa: CASSRPWGEQYF

j_gene: TRBJ2-3
d_gene: TRBD2
v_gene: TRBV9
abundance: many
CDR3nt: TGTGCCAGCAGCGTGAGCGGGAGGGCCGCAGATACGCAGTATTTT
CDR3aa: CASSVSGRAADTQYF

j_gene: TRBJ2-2
d_gene: NA
v_gene: TRBV15
abundance: NA
CDR3nt: TGTGCCACCAGCGGGGGGAGCGGAGATTATTACGGGGAGCTGTTTTTT
CDR3aa: CATSGGSGDYYGELFF

j_gene: TRBJ1-2
d_gene: TRBD1
v_gene: TRBV7-9
abundance: few
CDR3nt: TGTGCCAGCAGCCCGACAGGGCCTTCCTATGGCTACACCTTC
CDR3aa: CASSPTGPSYGYTF

j_gene: TRBJ1-2
d_gene: NA
v_gene: TRBV28
abundance: NA
CDR3nt: TGTGCCAGCAGTTTAAGGAGGGACTATGGCTACACCTTC
CDR3aa: CASSLRRDYGYTF

j_gene: TRBJ2-7
d_gene: NA
v_gene: TRBV27
abundance: NA
CDR3nt: TGTGCCAGCAGTTCCAGGGGCGGCTACGAGCAGTACTTC
CDR3aa: CASSSRGGYEQYF

j_gene: TRBJ2-3
d_gene: NA
v_gene: TRBV5-1
abundance: NA
CDR3nt: TGCGCCAGCAGCTTTACGGTTGATGCTAGCACAGATACGCAGTATTTT
CDR3aa: CASSFTVDASTDTQYF

j_gene: TRBJ2-1
d_gene: TRBD1
v_gene: TRBV4-3
abundance: few
CDR3nt: TGCGCCAGCAGCCAAGAGACAGGGAGCTCCTACAATGAGCAGTTCTTC
CDR3aa: CASSQETGSSYNEQFF

j_gene: TRBJ2-2
d_gene: NA
v_gene: TRBV7-3
abundance: NA
CDR3nt: TGTGCCAGCAGCTTACTAGCGCAGGCCGGGGAGCTGTTTTTT
CDR3aa: CASSLLAQAGELFF

j_gene: TRBJ2-1
d_gene: NA
v_gene: TRBV11-2
abundance: NA
CDR3nt: TGTGCCAGCAGTTCGGCCATTGAGCAGTTCTTC
CDR3aa: CASSSAIEQFF

j_gene: TRBJ1-2
d_gene: NA
v_gene: TRBV20-1
abundance: NA
CDR3nt: TGCAGTGCTAGACATGGGGCAGGGGTCTACACCTTC
CDR3aa: CSARHGAGVYTF

j_gene: TRBJ1-1
d_gene: NA
v_gene: TRBV20-1
abundance: few
CDR3nt: TGCAGTGCTAATAGAAGGGCCCAGGAAGCTTTCTTT
CDR3aa: CSANRRAQEAFF

j_gene: TRBJ2-3
d_gene: NA
v_gene: TRBV7-6
abundance: many
CDR3nt: TGTGCCAGCAGCTTCGAGCTCACAGATACGCAGTATTTT
CDR3aa: CASSFELTDTQYF

j_gene: TRBJ2-7
d_gene: TRBD1
v_gene: TRBV27
abundance: NA
CDR3nt: TGTGCCACCAGGGGGCGGGTCAACCCCTACGAGCAGTACTTC
CDR3aa: CATRGRVNPYEQYF

j_gene: TRBJ1-2
d_gene: NA
v_gene: TRBV29-1
abundance: NA
CDR3nt: TGCAGCGTTGAGTGGACCGCACGCCCCGGCGGCTACACCTTC
CDR3aa: CSVEWTARPGGYTF

j_gene: TRBJ2-2
d_gene: NA
v_gene: TRBV5-1
abundance: many
CDR3nt: TGCGCCAGCAGCTTGGGGACTACGAACACCGGGGAGCTGTTTTTT
CDR3aa: CASSLGTTNTGELFF

j_gene: TRBJ2-1
d_gene: NA
v_gene: TRBV10-3
abundance: few
CDR3nt: TGTGCCAGCGGCGGCAACACCGAGGATGAGCAGTTCTTC
CDR3aa: CASGGNTEDEQFF

j_gene: TRBJ1-4
d_gene: TRBD1
v_gene: TRBV6-7
abundance: few
CDR3nt: TGTGCCAGCAGGGGAACAAACCAGGGGGTCGTCGGTGAAAAACTGTTTTTT
CDR3aa: CASRGTNQGVVGEKLFF

j_gene: TRBJ2-5
d_gene: NA
v_gene: TRBV19
abundance: few
CDR3nt: TGTGCCAGTAGTTCGACCCTCAAGGGAGAGACCCAGTACTTC
CDR3aa: CASSSTLKGETQYF

j_gene: TRBJ2-1
d_gene: TRBD2
v_gene: TRBV6-2/TRBV6-3
abundance: few
CDR3nt: TGTGCCAGCAGTTACGCGGGAGGCCTCTACAATGAGCAGTTCTTC
CDR3aa: CASSYAGGLYNEQFF

j_gene: TRBJ2-7
d_gene: NA
v_gene: TRBV29-1
abundance: NA
CDR3nt: TGCAGCGTTGCGCCACGCTCCTACGAGCAGTACTTC
CDR3aa: CSVAPRSYEQYF

j_gene: TRBJ2-1
d_gene: NA
v_gene: TRBV6-5
abundance: few
CDR3nt: TGTGCCAGCAGCATGCGTGGAGTTGAGCAGTTCTTC
CDR3aa: CASSMRGVEQFF

j_gene: TRBJ2-7
d_gene: NA
v_gene: TRBV7-9
abundance: NA
CDR3nt: TGTGCCAGCAGCCCGAAACAGGCGATTACCTACGAGCAGTACTTC
CDR3aa: CASSPKQAITYEQYF

j_gene: TRBJ2-7
d_gene: TRBD1
v_gene: TRBV7-2
abundance: few
CDR3nt: TGTGCCAGCAGCTACAGGGGGCAGTACGAGCAGTACTTC
CDR3aa: CASSYRGQYEQYF

j_gene: TRBJ1-4
d_gene: TRBD1
v_gene: TRBV7-9
abundance: few
CDR3nt: TGTGCCAGCAGCTGGGACAGGGCGAATGAAAAACTGTTTTTT
CDR3aa: CASSWDRANEKLFF

j_gene: TRBJ2-2
d_gene: TRBD1
v_gene: TRBV6-5
abundance: few
CDR3nt: TGTGCCAGCAGTTCATCCAACCCCGGGACAGGGTTTAGCGGGGAGCTGTTTTTT
CDR3aa: CASSSSNPGTGFSGELFF

j_gene: TRBJ1-2
d_gene: NA
v_gene: TRBV20-1
abundance: few
CDR3nt: TGCAGTGCCACCCGTCGGACAGACTATGGCTACACCTTC
CDR3aa: CSATRRTDYGYTF

j_gene: TRBJ2-1
d_gene: NA
v_gene: TRBV9
abundance: few
CDR3nt: TGTGCCAGCAGCGGAGGAGGGGGCGTCTACAATGAGCAGTTCTTC
CDR3aa: CASSGGGGVYNEQFF

j_gene: TRBJ1-4
d_gene: NA
v_gene: TRBV20-1
abundance: NA
CDR3nt: TGCAGTGCTACCGGGAGTGGGAATGAAAAACTGTTTTTT
CDR3aa: CSATGSGNEKLFF

j_gene: TRBJ2-4
d_gene: TRBD1
v_gene: TRBV6-7
abundance: few
CDR3nt: TGTGCCAGCAGTTACTCGAGAGAATCCGACAGGGTAGTCAAAAACATTCAGTACTTC
CDR3aa: CASSYSRESDRVVKNIQYF

j_gene: TRBJ2-1
d_gene: NA
v_gene: TRBV20-1
abundance: NA
CDR3nt: TGCAGTGCTAGAGTCCCCGTCAAACCCTACAATGAGCAGTTCTTC
CDR3aa: CSARVPVKPYNEQFF

j_gene: TRBJ2-3
d_gene: TRBD2
v_gene: TRBV11-2
abundance: NA
CDR3nt: TGTGCCAGCAGCTTGAGGAGCGGGGCCCTGGCGGGCACAGATACGCAGTATTTT
CDR3aa: CASSLRSGALAGTDTQYF

j_gene: TRBJ2-5
d_gene: NA
v_gene: TRBV5-1
abundance: many
CDR3nt: TGCGCCAGCAGCTTAAGGCCACCGGAGCACCAAGAGACCCAGTACTTC
CDR3aa: CASSLRPPEHQETQYF

j_gene: TRBJ1-1
d_gene: NA
v_gene: TRBV2
abundance: few
CDR3nt: TGTGCCAGCAGTGAAGGCCTAGCTGGCACTGAAGCTTTCTTT
CDR3aa: CASSEGLAGTEAFF

j_gene: TRBJ2-5
d_gene: NA
v_gene: TRBV7-9
abundance: NA
CDR3nt: TGTGCCAGCAGCTTTCTCCCTGGGGAGCGGACGGAGACCCAGTACTTC
CDR3aa: CASSFLPGERTETQYF

j_gene: TRBJ2-5
d_gene: NA
v_gene: TRBV20-1
abundance: once
CDR3nt: TGCAGTGTATGGGGTGGGGAGACCCAGTACTTC
CDR3aa: CSVWGGETQYF

j_gene: TRBJ2-1
d_gene: NA
v_gene: TRBV9
abundance: few
CDR3nt: TGTGCCAGCAGCGTAGGGCTGGATGAGCAGTTCTTC
CDR3aa: CASSVGLDEQFF

j_gene: TRBJ2-1
d_gene: TRBD2
v_gene: TRBV7-3
abundance: NA
CDR3nt: TGTGCCAGCAAGACCGGGGGGGGCGACAATGAGCAGTTCTTC
CDR3aa: CASKTGGGDNEQFF